The 25 T cell receptor beta chains below all came from one sample that was sequenced in a study of OX40 agonist ivuxolimab in advanced cancers. Assay: immunoSEQ multiplex PCR; the TCRdb copy retains only in-frame clones and omits some. The sample has 70,000 or so clones; 90% are singletons. This material consisted of CD4+ or CD8+ T cells sorted from blood, taken in a trial of the OX40 agonist ivuxolimab. The receptors were sampled from an adult with an advanced solid tumor such as melanoma, head and neck, liver or kidney cancer.

V and J are TRBV11-3 and TRBJ2-1, with a possible D match to TRBD2 (6 bases). The V end was cut by 3 bases, the J end by 0 bases, with 9 bases between. The CDR3 sequence is 15 residues long. CDR1 SGHNT and CDR2 YENEEA come from the germline V gene. CDR3 DNA sequence: TGTGCCAGCAGCTTTGGGGGGTACTCCTACAATGAGCAGTTCTTC. Translated: CASSFGGYSYNEQFF.

This chain joins TRBV5-6 and TRBJ2-1, with TRBD2 matching 9 bases. J lost 6 bases, V lost 4 bases, and 2 bases had no gene match. Germline V gives CDR1 SGHDT, CDR2 YYEEEE. There are 13 residues in the CDR3. CDR3 region: CASSRGLANEQFF. As DNA, the CDR3 is TGTGCCAGCAGCAGGGGACTAGCCAATGAGCAGTTCTTC.

This clone was recorded a few times. This chain links TRBV5-4 with TRBJ2-5; tentatively, D is TRBD1 or TRBD2 (7 bases each). Looked up from germline, CDR1 is SGHNT and CDR2 is YYREEE (reference sequence). The CDR3 covers 13 residues. V lost 5 bases and J 5 bases, leaving 13 bases between the germline ends. This CDR3 reads CASRGRGLETQYF. DNA for the CDR3: TGTGCCAGCAGAGGGAGGGGGCTGGAGACCCAGTACTTC.

The chain uses TRBV11-3 and TRBJ2-3, with D uncertain. The germline CDR1 and CDR2 sequences are SGHNT and YENEEA. The V end lost 5 bases, the J end lost 5 bases, and 8 bases lay between the germline ends. There are 12 residues in the CDR3. This chain's CDR3 is CASSEGGDTQYF. CDR3 nucleotides: TGTGCCAGCAGCGAAGGTGGAGATACGCAGTATTTT. Supplemented by reference TRBV11-3 and TRBJ2-3, the full variable domain reads EAGVVQSPRYKIIEKKQPVAFWCNPISGHNTLYWYLQNLGQGPELLIRYENEEAVDDSQLPKDRFSAERLKGVDSTLKIQPAELGDSAVYLCASSEGGDTQYFGPGTRLTVL.

The table lists this clone with a count of one. The chain carries TRBV5-4 and TRBJ2-1, with 8 nucleotides matching TRBD2. Germline V gene lookup returns CDR1 SGHNT and CDR2 YYREEE (reference sequence). The ends lost 1 base at V and 0 bases at J; junction bases unmatched: 3. This CDR3 is built from 16 residues. The CDR3 region is CASSLNGGASYNEQFF. CDR3 DNA sequence: TGTGCCAGCAGCTTGAACGGGGGGGCCTCCTACAATGAGCAGTTCTTC.

The rearrangement uses TRBV5-6 and TRBJ1-2; no firm D call. CDR3 size: 14 residues. V lost 4 bases and J 7 bases, leaving 17 bases between the germline ends. CDR1 is SGHDT and CDR2 is YYEEEE in the germline V gene. The CDR3 reads CASSTGLRTGGYTF. DNA for the CDR3: TGTGCCAGCAGCACTGGACTCAGGACGGGTGGCTACACCTTC.

The CDR3 DNA sequence: TGCGCCAGCAGCCCCGGACAGGGGGAATCTAATCAGCCCCAGCATTTT. Protein product: CASSPGQGESNQPQHF. The chain couples TRBV5-1 to TRBJ1-5; 10 nucleotides line up with TRBD1. CDR1 and CDR2 from the germline V gene are SGHRS and YFSETQ. CDR3 length equals 16 residues. The V and J ends lost 4 bases and 4 bases, in that order; junction bases with no gene match: 8.

The chain recombines TRBV18 with TRBJ1-3; D not resolved. The germline V gene has CDR1 KGHSH and CDR2 LQKENI. V gave up 4 bases and J gave up 4 bases, with 14 bases separating them. This CDR3 region has 15 residues. The CDR3 DNA sequence: TGTGCCAGCTCACATTCGGACGGTTCAGGAAACACCATATATTTT. It encodes CASSHSDGSGNTIYF. The full variable domain, completed using reference TRBV18 and TRBJ1-3, is NAGVMQNPRHLVRRRGQEARLRCSPMKGHSHVYWYRQLPEEGLKFMVYLQKENIIDESGMPKERFSAEFPKEGPSILRIQQVVRGDSAAYFCASSHSDGSGNTIYFGEGSWLTVV.

The rearrangement links TRBV11-3 to TRBJ2-3; D is unclear. Trimming removed 1 base at V and 2 bases at J, with 10 bases between. The V gene's germline CDR1 is SGHNT and CDR2 YENEEA. The CDR3 loop spans 15 amino acids. The CDR3, as DNA: TGTGCCAGCAGCTTAGGCGGAGTGCCCACAGATACGCAGTATTTT. This translates into CASSLGGVPTDTQYF.

Comment on this clone: The junction does not match germline at one end; this may be a read error. The rearrangement joins TRBV7-3 to TRBJ2-2; 7 nucleotides line up with TRBD2. Germline V gene data show CDR1 as SGHTA and CDR2 as FQGTGA. CDR3 length: 14 amino acids. This CDR3 reads CASSLTSAAGELFF. In DNA, the CDR3 is TGTGCCAGCAGCCTAACTAGCGCGGCCGGGGAGCTGTTTTTT.

V gene TRBV5-1 combines with J gene TRBJ2-7, with D unresolved. CDR1 and CDR2 from the germline V gene are SGHRS and YFSETQ. Trimming shortened V by 1 base and J by 3 bases, and 8 bases separated the two germline ends. The CDR3 extends over 13 amino acids. The CDR3 DNA reads as TGCGCCAGCAGCTTGTCGATGGGCTACGAGCAGTACTTC. Residues: CASSLSMGYEQYF.

The rearrangement links TRBV6-5 to TRBJ1-1, with D uncertain. This CDR3 has 12 residues. Germline V lookup: CDR1 MNHEY, CDR2 SVGAGI. The V gene lost 7 bases and the J gene lost 3 bases, with 9 bases spanning the gap. CDR3 sequence reads: CASTGEHTEAFF. CDR3 sequence (DNA): TGTGCCAGCACCGGGGAACACACTGAAGCTTTCTTT.

The CDR3 spells CASSPSRGFNEKLFF. In DNA, the CDR3 is TGTGCCAGTAGTCCGAGCCGGGGATTCAATGAAAAACTGTTTTTT. The V gene is TRBV19, the J gene TRBJ1-4; D is unclear. Germline V gives CDR1 LNHDA, CDR2 SQIVND (reference sequence). This CDR3 region has 15 residues. The ends were cut back, 5 bases at V and 5 bases at J, with 15 bases in the middle.

V usage is TRBV10-3 and J usage is TRBJ2-7, with 9 bases matching TRBD2. The CDR3 contains 13 residues. The V gene's germline CDR1 is ENHRY and CDR2 SYGVKD. V lost 9 bases to trimming and J lost 2 bases; unmatched junction nucleotides: 5. CDR3 loop: CAIKREEPYEQYF. Here the CDR3 DNA reads TGTGCCATTAAGCGGGAGGAGCCCTACGAGCAGTACTTC.

The rearrangement joins TRBV19 to TRBJ2-5; no firm D call. CDR1 is LNHDA, CDR2 SQIVND, per germline (reference sequence). Trimming took off 5 bases at V and 0 bases at J, with 4 bases between the two ends. This CDR3 spans 12 amino acids. Here the CDR3 DNA reads TGTGCCAGTAGTGGGTACCAAGAGACCCAGTACTTC. Its protein product is CASSGYQETQYF.

The V gene is TRBV7-3, the J gene TRBJ2-5, with 12 bases matching TRBD2. CDR1 and CDR2 from the germline V gene are SGHTA and FQGTGA. The CDR3 has 15 amino acids. V dropped 5 bases and J dropped 4; count of bases not matched to a gene: 5. The CDR3 loop reads CASSQLAGGGETQYF. The CDR3 region has the DNA TGTGCCAGCAGCCAACTAGCGGGGGGCGGAGAGACCCAGTACTTC.

The CDR3 DNA is TGTGCCAGCAGTGGGGGAAGGCGGGAGGGCCCCAATGAGCAGTTCTTC. As protein: CASSGGRREGPNEQFF. The chain joins TRBV2 to TRBJ2-1, with 9 bases aligning to TRBD2. Germline V gene sequence: CDR1 SNHLY, CDR2 FYNNEI. The V and J ends lost 4 bases and 6 bases, in that order; junction bases with no gene match: 10. CDR3 size: 16 residues. Full variable domain (outside the CDR3, taken from reference TRBV2 and TRBJ2-1): EPEVTQTPSHQVTQMGQEVILRCVPISNHLYFYWYRQILGQKVEFLVSFYNNEISEKSEIFDDQFSVERPDGSNFTLKIRSTKLEDSAMYFCASSGGRREGPNEQFFGPGTRLTVL.

The chain employs TRBV6-5 and TRBJ2-7, with unresolved D. V was trimmed by 7 bases and J by 5 bases, leaving 9 bases between them. The length of the CDR3 is 11 residues. In germline, CDR1 is MNHEY, CDR2 SVGAGI. The CDR3 region has the DNA TGTGCCAGCACTTTCGTGCACGAGCAGTACTTC. It codes for CASTFVHEQYF.

With regard to this clone: This may be a read error: a much more frequent sequence differs by one nucleotide. The chain is built from TRBV5-8 and TRBJ1-5, with 8 bases aligning to TRBD1. Germline values: CDR1 SGHTS, CDR2 YDEGEE. The length of the CDR3 is 15 residues. Here the CDR3 DNA reads TGTGCCAGCAGCGTAACAGGACAGGGCTATCAGCCCCGGCATTTT. Translating gives CASSVTGQGYQPRHF. Together with reference TRBV5-8 and TRBJ1-5, the CDR3 gives the full variable domain: EAGVTQSPTHLIKTRGQQATLRCSPISGHTSVYWYQQALGLGLQFLLWYDEGEERNRGNFPPRFSGRQFPNYSSELNVNALELEDSALYLCASSVTGQGYQPRHFGDGTRLSIL.

The chain uses TRBV2 and TRBJ2-1; the match to TRBD2 covers 15 bases. The CDR3 contains 19 residues. The germline CDR1 and CDR2 sequences are SNHLY and FYNNEI. Trimming at V came to 7 bases and at J to 0 bases, leaving 10 bases not matched to a gene. CDR3 nucleotide sequence: TGTGCCAGCAAGGGGCCCGGGACTAGCGGGAGGAACTCCTACAATGAGCAGTTCTTC. It yields the protein CASKGPGTSGRNSYNEQFF.

This chain's CDR3 is CASSSGPIYNEQFF. CDR3 nucleotides: TGTGCCAGCAGCTCCGGCCCAATCTACAATGAGCAGTTCTTC. The chain joins TRBV11-3 to TRBJ2-1; D not resolved. Germline values: CDR1 SGHNT, CDR2 YENEEA. This CDR3 has 14 residues. Trimming left V 4 bases short and J 3 bases short, with 10 bases between.

The chain joins TRBV19 to TRBJ2-5, with D possibly TRBD1 on 6 matching bases. CDR3 length: 17 residues. The germline V and J ends were trimmed by 3 bases and 4 bases, with 21 bases remaining between them. CDR1 and CDR2 from the germline V gene are LNHDA and SQIVND (reference sequence). The CDR3 reads CASSIRRDTGPRETQYF. The CDR3 nucleotides read TGTGCCAGTAGTATTCGCCGGGACACAGGTCCCCGAGAGACCCAGTACTTC.

This clone has only one observation. The V gene is TRBV11-2, the J gene TRBJ2-1; weak D call: TRBD1 (5 bases). There are 14 residues in the CDR3. The germline V gene has CDR1 SGHAT and CDR2 FQNNGV. V was clipped by 3 bases and J by 4 bases, with 10 bases between them. CDR3 in amino acids: CASSLHRSYNEQFF. As DNA, the CDR3 is TGTGCCAGCAGCTTGCACAGGAGTTACAATGAGCAGTTCTTC.

This chain uses TRBV6-5 with TRBJ2-5, with TRBD2 matching over 11 bases. The DNA end is more similar to TRBJ2-7, so the J call may be wrong. CDR1 MNHEY and CDR2 SVGAGI come from the germline V gene. This CDR3 is 13 amino acids long. The CDR3 sequence: CASGTSGSYEQYF. In nucleotides, the CDR3 is TGTGCCAGCGGAACTAGCGGGAGTTACGAGCAGTACTTC.

The chain couples TRBV5-3 to TRBJ2-3, with unresolved D. TRBV5-3 is given ORF status, its function remaining uncertain. Trimming left V 0 bases short and J 2 bases short, with 19 bases between. The CDR3 sequence is 18 residues long. For the CDR3, the DNA is TGTGCCAGAAGCTTGGTGACCGCTAAGCCTTTATACACAGATACGCAGTATTTT. Translation gives CARSLVTAKPLYTDTQYF.